These T cell receptor beta chains were read from a single sample in a study of early T cells in non-severe SARS-CoV-2 infection. In TCRdb, the 5' RACE reads were re-called with MiXCR into one record per CDR3 protein. The sample carries tens of thousands of distinct CDR3 sequences, 9% to 15% recorded once. The sample was whole blood. These receptors all stem from an adult who was a healthcare worker with PCR-confirmed SARS-CoV-2 infection or an uninfected control (not recorded which). Both conserved end residues are part of each CDR3. Fields, in order: J gene, clone size, V gene, D gene, CDR3 DNA, CDR3 protein. D genes are given only for firm matches. Some rows mark clone size as missing; the rest say once, few, many or name a class of expanded clone.

J gene: TRBJ2-5; clone size: many; V gene: TRBV9; D gene: NA; CDR3 DNA: TGTGCCAGCAGCGTAGGTGGGACGTCGCAAGAGACCCAGTACTTC; CDR3 protein: CASSVGGTSQETQYF
J gene: TRBJ2-1; clone size: few; V gene: TRBV5-1; D gene: NA; CDR3 DNA: TGCGCCAGCAGCCCTAGCGCCGAGCAGTTCTTC; CDR3 protein: CASSPSAEQFF
J gene: TRBJ1-2; clone size: few; V gene: TRBV28; D gene: NA; CDR3 DNA: TGTGCCATCCAAACGTCTCGGACAGACGGCTACACCTTC; CDR3 protein: CAIQTSRTDGYTF
J gene: TRBJ2-5; clone size: many; V gene: TRBV20-1; D gene: NA; CDR3 DNA: TGCAGTGCTAGAGATACGAGGTGGGCAGAGACCCAGTACTTC; CDR3 protein: CSARDTRWAETQYF
J gene: TRBJ2-7; clone size: NA; V gene: TRBV6-2/TRBV6-3; D gene: NA; CDR3 DNA: TGTGCCAGCAGTTCCCTCCAGGGAGGAGCGAGACTCCTCTACGAGCAGTACTTC; CDR3 protein: CASSSLQGGARLLYEQYF
J gene: TRBJ2-2; clone size: many; V gene: TRBV10-2; D gene: TRBD2; CDR3 DNA: TGCGCCAGCAGTGGAGCGGGGGGGTACACCGGGGAGCTGTTTTTT; CDR3 protein: CASSGAGGYTGELFF
J gene: TRBJ2-3; clone size: once; V gene: TRBV18; D gene: NA; CDR3 DNA: TGTGCCAGCTCACCACGAGTGGACAGCACAGATACGCAGTATTTT; CDR3 protein: CASSPRVDSTDTQYF
J gene: TRBJ2-2; clone size: few; V gene: TRBV4-1; D gene: NA; CDR3 DNA: TGCGCCAGCAGCCACCCCCTAGCGACCGGGGAGCTGTTTTTT; CDR3 protein: CASSHPLATGELFF
J gene: TRBJ2-1; clone size: NA; V gene: TRBV7-9; D gene: TRBD2; CDR3 DNA: TGTGCCAGCAGCAAGGCACTAGCGGGACATGAGCAGTTCTTC; CDR3 protein: CASSKALAGHEQFF
J gene: TRBJ2-2; clone size: NA; V gene: TRBV7-3; D gene: NA; CDR3 DNA: TGTGCCAGCAGCTTAAGGGACACGAACACCGGGGAGCTGTTTTTT; CDR3 protein: CASSLRDTNTGELFF
J gene: TRBJ2-6; clone size: few; V gene: TRBV11-2; D gene: TRBD1; CDR3 DNA: TGTGCCAGCAGCGTGGACAGGGCTGGGGCCAACGTCCTGACTTTC; CDR3 protein: CASSVDRAGANVLTF
J gene: TRBJ1-1; clone size: many; V gene: TRBV6-6; D gene: NA; CDR3 DNA: TGTGCCGGCAGTGGGGCAGGGAGTCGGTTTTACACTGAAGCTTTCTTT; CDR3 protein: CAGSGAGSRFYTEAFF
J gene: TRBJ2-7; clone size: many; V gene: TRBV29-1; D gene: TRBD1; CDR3 DNA: TGCAGCGTTGAATCGGGACAGGGGGTTTACCTACGAAAGTACTTC; CDR3 protein: CSVESGQGVYLRKYF
J gene: TRBJ1-1; clone size: few; V gene: TRBV11-2; D gene: NA; CDR3 DNA: TGTGCCAGCAGAAGGACGGACACTGAAGCTTTCTTT; CDR3 protein: CASRRTDTEAFF
J gene: TRBJ2-3; clone size: medium-sized; V gene: TRBV7-3; D gene: TRBD2; CDR3 DNA: TGTGCCAGCAGCTTAAAGCGGGGTAGCACAGATACGCAGTATTTT; CDR3 protein: CASSLKRGSTDTQYF
J gene: TRBJ1-5; clone size: NA; V gene: TRBV20-1; D gene: NA; CDR3 DNA: TGCAGTGCTAGCCCTCTGGGACCTAGCAATCAGCCCCAGCATTTT; CDR3 protein: CSASPLGPSNQPQHF
J gene: TRBJ2-7; clone size: few; V gene: TRBV4-3; D gene: NA; CDR3 DNA: TGCGCCAGCAGCCAAGTGGCCCTGGGGCCCTACGAGCAGTACTTC; CDR3 protein: CASSQVALGPYEQYF
J gene: TRBJ2-1; clone size: many; V gene: TRBV20-1; D gene: NA; CDR3 DNA: TGCAGTGCTAGACCGTTGACCTCTTACAATGAGCAGTTCTTC; CDR3 protein: CSARPLTSYNEQFF
J gene: TRBJ2-2; clone size: few; V gene: TRBV6-2/TRBV6-3; D gene: NA; CDR3 DNA: TGTGCCAGCAGTTCAGGCCCGGCCGGGGAGCTGTTTTTT; CDR3 protein: CASSSGPAGELFF
J gene: TRBJ2-1; clone size: many; V gene: TRBV5-1; D gene: NA; CDR3 DNA: TGCGCCAGCAGCTTGCCACTAGCTACCGGTGAGCAGTTCTTC; CDR3 protein: CASSLPLATGEQFF
J gene: TRBJ2-1; clone size: many; V gene: TRBV11-2; D gene: NA; CDR3 DNA: TGTGCCAGCAGCTTGAGAGGGGACTACAATGAGCAGTTCTTC; CDR3 protein: CASSLRGDYNEQFF
J gene: TRBJ2-7; clone size: many; V gene: TRBV7-3; D gene: TRBD1; CDR3 DNA: TGTGCCAGCAGCTTATTAGGGACAGCAGAATACGAGCAGTACTTC; CDR3 protein: CASSLLGTAEYEQYF